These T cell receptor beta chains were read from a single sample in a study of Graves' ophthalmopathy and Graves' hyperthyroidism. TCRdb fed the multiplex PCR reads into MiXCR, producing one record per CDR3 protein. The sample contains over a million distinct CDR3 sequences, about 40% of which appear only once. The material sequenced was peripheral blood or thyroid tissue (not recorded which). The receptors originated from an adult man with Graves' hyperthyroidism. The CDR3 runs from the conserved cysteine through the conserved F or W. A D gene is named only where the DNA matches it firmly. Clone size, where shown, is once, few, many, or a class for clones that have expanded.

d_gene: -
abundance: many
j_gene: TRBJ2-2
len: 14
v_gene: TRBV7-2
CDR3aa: CASKRLENTGELFF
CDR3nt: TGTGCCAGCAAGCGACTCGAGAACACCGGGGAGCTGTTTTTT

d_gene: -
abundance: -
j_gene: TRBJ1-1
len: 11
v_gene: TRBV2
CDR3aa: CASRYNTEAFF
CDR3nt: TGTGCCAGCAGGTACAACACTGAAGCTTTCTTT

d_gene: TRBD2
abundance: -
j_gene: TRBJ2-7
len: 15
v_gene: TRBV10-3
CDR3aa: CAISTSGRFSYEQYF
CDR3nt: TGTGCCATCAGCACTAGCGGGAGGTTCTCCTACGAGCAGTACTTC

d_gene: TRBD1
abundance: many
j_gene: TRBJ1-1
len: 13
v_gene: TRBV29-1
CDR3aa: CSVIGTANTEAFF
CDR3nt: TGCAGCGTAATCGGGACAGCGAACACTGAAGCTTTCTTT

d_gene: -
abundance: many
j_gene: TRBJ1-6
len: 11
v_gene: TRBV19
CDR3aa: CASSMVSPLHF
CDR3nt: TGTGCCAGTAGTATGGTGTCACCCCTCCACTTT

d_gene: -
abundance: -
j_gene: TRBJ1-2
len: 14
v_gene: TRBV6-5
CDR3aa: CASLGAGTTVGYTF
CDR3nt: TGTGCCAGCCTCGGCGCCGGGACAACGGTTGGCTACACCTTC

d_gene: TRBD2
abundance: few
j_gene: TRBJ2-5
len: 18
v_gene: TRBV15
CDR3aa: CATSPRTSGRTYLETQYF
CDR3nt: TGTGCCACCAGTCCTAGGACTAGCGGGAGGACCTATTTAGAGACCCAGTACTTC

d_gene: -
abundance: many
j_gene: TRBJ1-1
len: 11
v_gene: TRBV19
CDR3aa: CASRTAGEAFF
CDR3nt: TGTGCCAGTCGAACAGCGGGTGAAGCTTTCTTT

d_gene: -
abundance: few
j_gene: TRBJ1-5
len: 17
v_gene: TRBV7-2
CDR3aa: CASSLVPRGPSSEPQHF
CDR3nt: TGTGCCAGCAGCTTAGTGCCCCGGGGGCCTTCCAGCGAGCCCCAGCATTTT

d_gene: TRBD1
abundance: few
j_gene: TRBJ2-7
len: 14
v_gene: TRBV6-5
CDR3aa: CAIRFTGAFVEQYF
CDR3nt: TGTGCCATCAGATTTACAGGGGCTTTTGTCGAGCAGTACTTC

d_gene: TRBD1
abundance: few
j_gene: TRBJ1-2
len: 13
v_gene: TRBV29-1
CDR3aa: CSVEGQGDSGNTF
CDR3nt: TGCAGCGTTGAAGGACAGGGTGACTCTGGAAACACCTTC

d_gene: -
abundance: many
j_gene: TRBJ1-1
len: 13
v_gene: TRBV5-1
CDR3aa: CASSPGQPTEAFF
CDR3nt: TGCGCCAGCAGCCCTGGACAACCCACTGAAGCTTTCTTT

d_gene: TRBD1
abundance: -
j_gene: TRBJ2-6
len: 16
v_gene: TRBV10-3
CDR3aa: CAISATGGSGANVLTF
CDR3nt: TGTGCCATCAGTGCAACAGGGGGCTCTGGGGCCAACGTCCTGACTTTC

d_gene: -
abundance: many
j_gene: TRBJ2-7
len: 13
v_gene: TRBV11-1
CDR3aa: CASSLAHPYEQYF
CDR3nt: TGTGCCAGCAGCTTAGCCCACCCCTACGAGCAGTACTTC

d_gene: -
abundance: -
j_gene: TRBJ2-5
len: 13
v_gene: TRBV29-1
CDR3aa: CSVRLEGQETQYF
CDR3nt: TGCAGCGTCCGACTAGAGGGGCAAGAGACCCAGTACTTC

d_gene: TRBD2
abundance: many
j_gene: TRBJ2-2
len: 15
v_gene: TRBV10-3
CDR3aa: CATEAGGPIAGELFF
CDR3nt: TGTGCCACCGAAGCGGGAGGGCCAATCGCCGGGGAGCTGTTTTTT

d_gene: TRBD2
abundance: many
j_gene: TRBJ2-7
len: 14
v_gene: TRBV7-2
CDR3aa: CASSLAGGLYEQYF
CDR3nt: TGTGCCAGCAGCTTAGCGGGAGGGCTTTACGAGCAGTACTTC

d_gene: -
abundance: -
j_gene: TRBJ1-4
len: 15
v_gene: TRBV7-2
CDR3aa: CASSRELGTNEKLFF
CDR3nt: TGTGCCAGCAGCCGGGAGCTGGGGACTAATGAAAAACTGTTTTTT

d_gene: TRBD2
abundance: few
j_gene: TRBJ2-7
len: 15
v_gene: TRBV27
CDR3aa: CASSVRLAGWNEQYF
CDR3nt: TGTGCCAGCAGTGTCAGACTAGCGGGGTGGAACGAGCAGTACTTC

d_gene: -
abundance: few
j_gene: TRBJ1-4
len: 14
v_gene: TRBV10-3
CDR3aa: CASKGQSTDEKLFF
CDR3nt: TGTGCCTCTAAGGGGCAATCTACTGATGAAAAACTGTTTTTT

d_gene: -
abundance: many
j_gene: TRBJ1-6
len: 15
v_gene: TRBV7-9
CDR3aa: CASSERDRFNSPLHF
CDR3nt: TGTGCCAGCAGCGAGAGGGACCGATTTAATTCACCCCTCCACTTT

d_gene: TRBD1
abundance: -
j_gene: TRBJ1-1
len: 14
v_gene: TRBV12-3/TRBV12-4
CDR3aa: CASRMQGARSEAFF
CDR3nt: TGTGCCAGCAGGATGCAGGGGGCTCGATCTGAAGCTTTCTTT

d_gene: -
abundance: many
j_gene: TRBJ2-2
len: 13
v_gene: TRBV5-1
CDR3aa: CASSYTNTGELFF
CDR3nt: TGCGCCAGCAGCTACACCAACACCGGGGAGCTGTTTTTT

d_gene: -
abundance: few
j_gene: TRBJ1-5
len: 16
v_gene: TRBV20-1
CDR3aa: CSARESRTVSNQPQHF
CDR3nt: TGCAGTGCTAGAGAATCTCGGACGGTTAGCAATCAGCCCCAGCATTTT

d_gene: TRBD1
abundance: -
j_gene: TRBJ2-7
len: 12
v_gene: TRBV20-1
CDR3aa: CSAGQETYEQYF
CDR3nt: TGCAGTGCCGGACAGGAGACCTACGAGCAGTACTTC

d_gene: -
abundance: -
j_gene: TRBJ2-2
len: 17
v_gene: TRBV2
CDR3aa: CASSESTLAGNSGELFF
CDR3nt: TGTGCCAGCAGTGAATCGACACTCGCGGGGAATTCCGGGGAGCTGTTTTTT

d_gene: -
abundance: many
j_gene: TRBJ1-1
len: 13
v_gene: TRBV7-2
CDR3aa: CASSPGGFTEAFF
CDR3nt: TGTGCCAGCAGCCCCGGGGGATTCACTGAAGCTTTCTTT

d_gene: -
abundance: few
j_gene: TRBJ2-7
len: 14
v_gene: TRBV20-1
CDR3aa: CSARVAGTFGEQYF
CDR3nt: TGCAGTGCTAGAGTGGCAGGGACTTTTGGCGAGCAGTACTTC

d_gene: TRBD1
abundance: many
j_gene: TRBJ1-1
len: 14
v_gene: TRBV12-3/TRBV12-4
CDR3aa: CASSVATGWTEAFF
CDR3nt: TGTGCCAGCAGTGTCGCGACAGGGTGGACTGAAGCTTTCTTT

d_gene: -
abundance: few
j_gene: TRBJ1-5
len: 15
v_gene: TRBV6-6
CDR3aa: CASTATRYSNQPQHF
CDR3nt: TGTGCCAGCACAGCCACAAGATATAGCAATCAGCCCCAGCATTTT

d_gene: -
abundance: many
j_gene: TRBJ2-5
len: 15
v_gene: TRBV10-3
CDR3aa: CAISGLGGTKETQYF
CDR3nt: TGTGCCATCAGTGGCCTTGGAGGGACAAAAGAGACCCAGTACTTC

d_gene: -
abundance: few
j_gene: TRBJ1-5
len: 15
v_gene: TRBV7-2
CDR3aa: CASSPRGGGDQPQHF
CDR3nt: TGTGCCAGCAGCCCCCGGGGGGGGGGTGATCAGCCCCAGCATTTT

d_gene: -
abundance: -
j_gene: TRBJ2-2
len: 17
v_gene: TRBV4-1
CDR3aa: CASSQDGNPSGFGELFF
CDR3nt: TGCGCCAGCAGCCAAGATGGGAATCCGAGCGGGTTCGGGGAGCTGTTTTTT

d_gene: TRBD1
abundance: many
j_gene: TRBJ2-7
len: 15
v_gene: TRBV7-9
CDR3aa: CASSQDRDRGNEQYF
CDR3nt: TGCGCCAGCAGCCAAGACCGGGACAGGGGAAACGAGCAGTACTTC

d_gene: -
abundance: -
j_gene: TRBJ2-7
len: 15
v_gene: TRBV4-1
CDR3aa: CASSQWGDGSYEQYF
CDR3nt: TGCGCCAGCAGCCAATGGGGTGATGGTTCCTACGAGCAGTACTTC

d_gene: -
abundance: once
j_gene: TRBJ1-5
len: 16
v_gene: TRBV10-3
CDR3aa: CAISATDRAPSWTQHF
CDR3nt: TGTGCCATCAGTGCGACGGATAGGGCGCCTTCCTGGACCCAGCATTTT

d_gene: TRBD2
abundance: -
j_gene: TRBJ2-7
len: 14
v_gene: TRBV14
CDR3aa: CASSQVWGGYEQYF
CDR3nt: TGTGCCAGCAGCCAAGTTTGGGGGGGGTACGAGCAGTACTTC

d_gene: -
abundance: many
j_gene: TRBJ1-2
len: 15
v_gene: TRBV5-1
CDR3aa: CASSLDRTTGYGYTF
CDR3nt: TGCGCCAGCAGCTTGGACCGAACCACGGGCTATGGCTACACCTTC

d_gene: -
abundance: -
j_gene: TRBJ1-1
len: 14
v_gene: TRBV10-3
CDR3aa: CAISDTSGDTEAFF
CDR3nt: TGTGCCATCAGTGATACTAGCGGGGACACTGAAGCTTTCTTT

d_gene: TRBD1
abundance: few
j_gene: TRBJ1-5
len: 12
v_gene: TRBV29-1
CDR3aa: CSAGTGEQPQHF
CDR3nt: TGCAGCGCTGGGACAGGGGAACAGCCCCAGCATTTT

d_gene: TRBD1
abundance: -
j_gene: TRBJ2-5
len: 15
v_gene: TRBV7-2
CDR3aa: CASSGRTGGAGTQYF
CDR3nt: TGTGCCAGCAGCGGGAGGACAGGGGGCGCGGGGACCCAGTACTTC

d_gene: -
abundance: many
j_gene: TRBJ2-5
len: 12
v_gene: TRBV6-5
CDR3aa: CASSYKVETQYF
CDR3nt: TGTGCCAGCAGTTACAAGGTGGAGACCCAGTACTTC

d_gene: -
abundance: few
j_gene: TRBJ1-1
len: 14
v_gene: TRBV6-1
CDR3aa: CASSRNSGNTEAFF
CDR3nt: TGTGCCAGCAGTCGAAACAGCGGGAACACTGAAGCTTTCTTT

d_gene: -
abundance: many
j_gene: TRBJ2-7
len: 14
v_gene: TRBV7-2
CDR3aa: CASSLGARTYEQYF
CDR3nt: TGTGCCAGCAGCTTAGGGGCCAGAACCTACGAGCAGTACTTC

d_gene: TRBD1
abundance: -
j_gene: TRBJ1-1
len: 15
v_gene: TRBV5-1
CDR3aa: CASSLVSRGDTEAFF
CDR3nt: TGCGCCAGCAGCTTGGTGTCCAGGGGGGACACTGAAGCTTTCTTT

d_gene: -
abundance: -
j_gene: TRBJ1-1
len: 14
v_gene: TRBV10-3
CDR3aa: CAISGKGINTEAFF
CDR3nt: TGTGCCATCAGTGGTAAGGGGATTAACACTGAAGCTTTCTTT

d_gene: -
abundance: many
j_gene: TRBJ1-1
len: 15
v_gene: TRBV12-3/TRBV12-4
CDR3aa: CASSLALGVNTEAFF
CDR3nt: TGTGCCAGCAGTTTAGCGCTGGGGGTGAACACTGAAGCTTTCTTT

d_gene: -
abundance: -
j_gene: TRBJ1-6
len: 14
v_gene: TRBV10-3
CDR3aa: CASSYSTGDSPLHF
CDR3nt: TGTGCCAGCAGTTACTCTACGGGAGATTCACCCCTCCACTTT

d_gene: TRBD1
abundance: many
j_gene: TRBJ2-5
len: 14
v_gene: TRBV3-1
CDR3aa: CASSPTGGIETQYF
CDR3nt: TGTGCCAGCAGTCCAACAGGGGGCATCGAGACCCAGTACTTC

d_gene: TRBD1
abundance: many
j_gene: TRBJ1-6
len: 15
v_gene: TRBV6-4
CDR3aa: CASSATGTDNSPLHF
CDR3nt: TGTGCCAGCAGTGCCACCGGGACAGATAATTCACCCCTCCACTTT